This T cell receptor (beta chain) was captured by sequencing in a study of CD8 T cells in ankylosing spondylitis. Only one count was recorded for this clonotype. No antigen is known for it. Via MiXCR, TCRdb re-called the 5' RACE reads, giving one row per CDR3 protein. The repertoire includes roughly 150,000 distinct CDR3 sequences, roughly 30% of them detected once, and 4.5% to 6% sits in the top ten. Findings and caveats of the study: Some of the motif variants had earlier been found in reactive arthritis patients' fluid and blood. Researchers report that disease-linked clones proved CD8+ and relatively rare in peripheral blood.

The receptor was isolated from a male donor with ankylosing spondylitis. Sequenced material: synovial fluid, either unsorted or a sorted T cell fraction (not recorded which).

CDR3 nucleotides: TGCAGTGCCAAGGGACAGGGTGTGGGTTCACCCCTCCACTTT. Translating gives CSAKGQGVGSPLHF. The chain employs TRBV20-1 and TRBJ1-6; 9 bases agree with TRBD1. The CDR3 contains 14 residues. After removal of 6 bases from V and 9 bases from J, the junction contained 9 bases not matched to a gene. The germline CDR1 and CDR2 sequences are DFQATT and SNEGSKA (reference sequence).